This paragraph reports one TCR beta chain. The antigen is not known. This entry is derived from a study of early T cells in non-severe SARS-CoV-2 infection. Turning to the study itself: Chains were unpaired, as sequencing was done on bulk RNA from unsorted whole blood.

Regarding the study as a whole: Missing private and CD4 specificities, VDJdb matching favored anti-spike CD8 responses.

As part of library construction, unique molecular identifiers were attached to individual cDNA molecules. TCRdb called the 5' RACE reads again in MiXCR, with one record for every CDR3 protein. The table has approximately 81,000 distinct CDR3 sequences, 11% to 15% seen once. The sample comprised whole blood. This sequence was found in an adult who was a healthcare worker with PCR-confirmed SARS-CoV-2 infection or an uninfected control (not recorded which).

CDR3 region: CSVRTGGSSYEQYF. CDR3 in DNA: TGCAGCGTTAGGACAGGGGGGAGCTCCTACGAGCAGTACTTC. This chain links TRBV29-1 with TRBJ2-7, with 10 bases identical to TRBD1. This CDR3 comprises 14 residues. V lost 5 bases, J lost 0 bases, and 4 bases stayed unmatched. CDR1 is SQVTM, CDR2 ANQGSEA, per germline.